The clone carrying this T cell receptor (beta chain) has only a few counts. What it binds is unknown. These data belong to a study of fetal regulatory T cell absence and autoimmunity. Study-level information: Without clinical diabetes, IPEX patients showed exocrine pancreas autoimmunity.

Using immunoSEQ multiplex PCR, the repertoire was profiled, and TCRdb retains in-frame clones only, with some absent. The profile shows about 95,000 clones, about three quarters of them singletons. Per germline, CDR1 KGHSH and CDR2 LQKENI. The CDR3 sequence is 13 residues long. V dropped 6 bases and J dropped 7 bases, with 10 bases sitting between them. The study's findings and limits: Some top pancreas TCR clones were over 90-fold enriched versus cord blood. Broadly similar TRB gene family usage was seen in pancreas and cord blood.

The sample taken for sequencing was pancreas tissue. This chain connects TRBV18 to TRBJ1-6; D not certain. The TCR comes from a male donor with IPEX syndrome. In DNA, the CDR3 is TGTGCCAGCTCCTGGGAAGACAATTCACCCCTCCACTTT. Residues: CASSWEDNSPLHF.